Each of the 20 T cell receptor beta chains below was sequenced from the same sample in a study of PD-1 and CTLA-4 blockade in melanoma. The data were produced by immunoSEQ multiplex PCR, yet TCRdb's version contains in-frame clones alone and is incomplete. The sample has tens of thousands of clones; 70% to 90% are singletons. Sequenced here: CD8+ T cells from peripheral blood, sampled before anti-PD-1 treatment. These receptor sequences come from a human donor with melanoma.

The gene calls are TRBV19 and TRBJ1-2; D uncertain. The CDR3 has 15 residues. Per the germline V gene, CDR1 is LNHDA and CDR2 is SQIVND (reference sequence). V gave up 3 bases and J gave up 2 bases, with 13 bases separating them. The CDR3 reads CASSIPGRGNYGYTF. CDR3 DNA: TGTGCCAGTAGTATCCCTGGGCGGGGAAACTATGGCTACACCTTC.

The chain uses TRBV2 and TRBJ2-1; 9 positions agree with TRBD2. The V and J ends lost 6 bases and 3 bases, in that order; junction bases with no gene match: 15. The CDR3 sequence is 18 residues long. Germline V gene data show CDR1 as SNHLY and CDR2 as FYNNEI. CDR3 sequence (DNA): TGTGCCAGCAGGCGGACTAGGGAGGCGGGGGGGCTCTACAATGAGCAGTTCTTC. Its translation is CASRRTREAGGLYNEQFF.

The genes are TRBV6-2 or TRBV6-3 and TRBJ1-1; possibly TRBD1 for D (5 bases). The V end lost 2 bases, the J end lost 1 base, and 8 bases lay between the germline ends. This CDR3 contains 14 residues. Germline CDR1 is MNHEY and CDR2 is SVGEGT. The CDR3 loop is CASSYGAGNTEAFF. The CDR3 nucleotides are TGTGCCAGCAGTTACGGGGCAGGGAACACTGAAGCTTTCTTT.

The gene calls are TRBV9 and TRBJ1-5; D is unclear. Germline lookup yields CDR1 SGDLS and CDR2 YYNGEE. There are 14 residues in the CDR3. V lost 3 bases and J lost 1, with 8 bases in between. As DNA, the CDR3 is TGTGCCAGCAGCGGGACGGGGAGCAATCAGCCCCAGCATTTT. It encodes CASSGTGSNQPQHF.

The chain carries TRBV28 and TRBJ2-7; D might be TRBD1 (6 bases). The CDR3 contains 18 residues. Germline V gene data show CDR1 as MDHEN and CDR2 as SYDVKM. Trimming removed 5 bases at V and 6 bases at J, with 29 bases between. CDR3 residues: CASSPTPIYREDPGEQYF. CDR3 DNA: TGTGCCAGCAGTCCGACCCCAATATACAGGGAAGACCCGGGCGAGCAGTACTTC.

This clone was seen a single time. As DNA, the CDR3 is TGTGCCAGCGACGGGACAGGCTTCACAGATACGCAGTATTTT. Protein: CASDGTGFTDTQYF. This chain joins TRBV28 and TRBJ2-3, with TRBD1 matching over 8 bases. The CDR3 totals 14 residues. Germline loops: CDR1 MDHEN, CDR2 SYDVKM. Trimming at V came to 8 bases and at J to 2 bases, leaving 6 bases not matched to a gene.

In DNA form, the CDR3 reads TGTGCCAGCAGCCCAGCCGAGACAGAATACGAGCAGTACTTC. Translation gives CASSPAETEYEQYF. The chain carries TRBV7-9 and TRBJ2-7; a weak D match, TRBD1 (5 bases). The V end lost 5 bases, the J end lost 4 bases, and 15 bases lay between the germline ends. CDR3 length: 14 residues. In germline, CDR1 is SEHNR, CDR2 FQNEAQ (reference sequence). The whole variable domain, filled in from reference TRBV7-9 and TRBJ2-7, reads DTGVSQNPRHKITKRGQNVTFRCDPISEHNRLYWYRQTLGQGPEFLTYFQNEAQLEKSRLLSDRFSAERPKGSFSTLEIQRTEQGDSAMYLCASSPAETEYEQYFGPGTRLTVT.

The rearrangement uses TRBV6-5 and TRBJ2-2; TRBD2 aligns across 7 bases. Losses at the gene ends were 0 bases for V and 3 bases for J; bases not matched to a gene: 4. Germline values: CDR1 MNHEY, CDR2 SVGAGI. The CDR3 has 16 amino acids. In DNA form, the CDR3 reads TGTGCCAGCAGTTACTCCTCGGGGGGATACACCGGGGAGCTGTTTTTT. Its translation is CASSYSSGGYTGELFF.

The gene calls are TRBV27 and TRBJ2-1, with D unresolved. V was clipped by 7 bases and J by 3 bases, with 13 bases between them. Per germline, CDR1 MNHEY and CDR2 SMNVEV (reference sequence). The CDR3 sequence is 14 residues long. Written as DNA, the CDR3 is TGTGCCAGCACCGCCGGATACAACTACAATGAGCAGTTCTTC. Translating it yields CASTAGYNYNEQFF.

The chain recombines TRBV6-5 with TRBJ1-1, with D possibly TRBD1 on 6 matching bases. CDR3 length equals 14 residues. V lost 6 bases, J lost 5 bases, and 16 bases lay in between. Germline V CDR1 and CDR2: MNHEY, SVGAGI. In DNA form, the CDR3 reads TGTGCCAGCAGCCTAGGGGGGCGAGGGACTGAAGCTTTCTTT. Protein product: CASSLGGRGTEAFF.

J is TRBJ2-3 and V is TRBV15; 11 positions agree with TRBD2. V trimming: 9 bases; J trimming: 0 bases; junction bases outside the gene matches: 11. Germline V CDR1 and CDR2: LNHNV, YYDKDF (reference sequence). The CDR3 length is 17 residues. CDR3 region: CATTGVAGGTSTDTQYF. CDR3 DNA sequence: TGTGCCACGACAGGGGTAGCGGGGGGGACTAGCACAGATACGCAGTATTTT.

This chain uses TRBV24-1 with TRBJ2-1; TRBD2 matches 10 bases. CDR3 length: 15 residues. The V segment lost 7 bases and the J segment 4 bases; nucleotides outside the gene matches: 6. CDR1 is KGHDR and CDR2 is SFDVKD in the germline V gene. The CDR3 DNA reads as TGTGCCACCAGCCTTACTAGCGGGGAGTACAATGAGCAGTTCTTC. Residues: CATSLTSGEYNEQFF.

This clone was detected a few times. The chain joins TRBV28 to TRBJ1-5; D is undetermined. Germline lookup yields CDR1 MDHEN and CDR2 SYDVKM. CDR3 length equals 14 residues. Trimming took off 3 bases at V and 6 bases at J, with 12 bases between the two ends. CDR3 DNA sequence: TGTGCCAGCAGTTTGGAGGGAAGGAGTCAGCCCCAGCATTTT. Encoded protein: CASSLEGRSQPQHF.

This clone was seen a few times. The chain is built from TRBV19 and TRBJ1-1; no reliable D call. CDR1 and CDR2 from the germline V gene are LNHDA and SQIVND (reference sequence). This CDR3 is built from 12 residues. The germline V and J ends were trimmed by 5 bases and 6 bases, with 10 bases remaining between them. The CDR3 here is CASSPRTAEAFF. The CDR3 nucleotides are TGTGCCAGTAGTCCCCGGACGGCTGAAGCTTTCTTT.

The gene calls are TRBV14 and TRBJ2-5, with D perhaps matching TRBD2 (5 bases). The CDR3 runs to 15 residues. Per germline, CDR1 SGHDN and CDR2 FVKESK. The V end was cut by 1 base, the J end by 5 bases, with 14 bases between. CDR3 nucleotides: TGTGCCAGCAGCCAAGGCGTCGCTTCGGGGGAGACCCAGTACTTC. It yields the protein CASSQGVASGETQYF.

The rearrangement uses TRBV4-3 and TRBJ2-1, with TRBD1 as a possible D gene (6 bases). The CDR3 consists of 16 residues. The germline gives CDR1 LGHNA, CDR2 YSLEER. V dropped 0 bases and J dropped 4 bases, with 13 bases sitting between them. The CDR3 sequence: CASSQEGDTLYNEQFF. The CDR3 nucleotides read TGCGCCAGCAGCCAAGAAGGGGACACCCTTTACAATGAGCAGTTCTTC.

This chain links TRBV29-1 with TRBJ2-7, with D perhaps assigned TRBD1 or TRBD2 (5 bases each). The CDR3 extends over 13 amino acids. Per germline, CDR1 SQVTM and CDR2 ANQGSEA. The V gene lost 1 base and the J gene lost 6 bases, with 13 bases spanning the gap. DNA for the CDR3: TGCAGCGTTGAAGGGGGGATCCCCGGCGAGCAGTACTTC. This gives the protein CSVEGGIPGEQYF.

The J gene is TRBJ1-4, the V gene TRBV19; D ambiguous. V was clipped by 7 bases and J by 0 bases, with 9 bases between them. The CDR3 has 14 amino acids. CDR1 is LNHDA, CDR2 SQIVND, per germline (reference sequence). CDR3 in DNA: TGTGCCAGTAATACGATTGCAACTAATGAAAAACTGTTTTTT. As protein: CASNTIATNEKLFF. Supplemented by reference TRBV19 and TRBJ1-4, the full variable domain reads DGGITQSPKYLFRKEGQNVTLSCEQNLNHDAMYWYRQDPGQGLRLIYYSQIVNDFQKGDIAEGYSVSREKKESFPLTVTSAQKNPTAFYLCASNTIATNEKLFFGSGTQLSVL.

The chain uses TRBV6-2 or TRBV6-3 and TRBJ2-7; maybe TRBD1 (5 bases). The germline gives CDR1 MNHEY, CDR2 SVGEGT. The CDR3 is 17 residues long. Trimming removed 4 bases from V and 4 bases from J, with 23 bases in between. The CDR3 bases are TGTGCCAGCAGTTTCCCTAACGACAGACCACCTCTGTACGAGCAGTACTTC. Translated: CASSFPNDRPPLYEQYF.

CDR3 sequence reads: CASSWVRDYGYTF. For the CDR3, the DNA is TGTGCCAGCAGTTGGGTACGGGACTATGGCTACACCTTC. The chain is built from TRBV6-2 or TRBV6-3 and TRBJ1-2; D is unresolved. The CDR3 covers 13 residues. Trimming pared 4 bases from V and 3 bases from J, leaving 9 bases between. The germline V gene encodes CDR1 MNHEY and CDR2 SVGEGT.